Shown below are 5 T cell receptor beta chains from a single sample sequenced in a study of radiation and T cells in renal cell carcinoma. Time point meaning: blood 4 weeks post-SBRT, at nephrectomy. Regarding treatment: 15 Gy SBRT to primary tumor, nephrectomy 4 weeks later. The repertoire was sequenced with immunoSEQ multiplex PCR; TCRdb's copy has only in-frame clones and lacks some. Found here are roughly 160,000 clones, around 89% of them singletons; the top ten hold around 11%. Material: blood, obtained from a patient whose treatment included radiotherapy and nephrectomy. The source of these receptors is a woman between 45 and 60 years old with renal cell carcinoma.

The chain is built from TRBV29-1 and TRBJ1-1; 9 bases are a match to TRBD1. Losses at the gene ends were 7 bases for V and 4 bases for J; bases not matched to a gene: 16. CDR1 is SQVTM and CDR2 is ANQGSEA in the germline V gene. The CDR3 runs to 16 residues. CDR3 region: CSAQGQGGVLGTEAFF. The CDR3 DNA is TGCAGCGCACAGGGACAGGGAGGGGTCCTCGGCACTGAAGCTTTCTTT.

The count of this clone is one. The genes are TRBV19 and TRBJ1-2; D gene uncertain. The length of the CDR3 is 13 residues. V was cut by 3 bases and J by 5 bases, with 10 bases left in between. Germline V gives CDR1 LNHDA, CDR2 SQIVND (reference sequence). CDR3 amino acids: CASSINSGYGYTF. CDR3 nucleotides: TGTGCCAGTAGTATTAACAGCGGGTATGGCTACACCTTC.

A single count supports this clone. In DNA, the CDR3 is TGTGCCAGCAGGGGGACAGTATCCTACGAGCAGTACTTC. It translates to CASRGTVSYEQYF. The chain carries TRBV2 and TRBJ2-7; 7 bases agree with TRBD1. The germline V gene has CDR1 SNHLY and CDR2 FYNNEI. The CDR3 covers 13 residues. After removal of 6 bases from V and 1 base from J, the junction contained 3 bases not matched to a gene.

The genes are TRBV9 and TRBJ1-3, with 9 bases fitting TRBD1. Germline V gene sequence: CDR1 SGDLS, CDR2 YYNGEE. V lost 2 bases to trimming and J lost 9 bases; unmatched junction nucleotides: 12. This CDR3 spans 16 amino acids. CDR3 bases: TGTGCCAGCAGCGTGACGGGACAGGGCCTTGGGGGCACCATATATTTT. Amino acid sequence: CASSVTGQGLGGTIYF. The entire variable domain, with the rest obtained from reference TRBV9 and TRBJ1-3, is as follows: DSGVTQTPKHLITATGQRVTLRCSPRSGDLSVYWYQQSLDQGLQFLIQYYNGEERAKGNILERFSAQQFPDLHSELNLSSLELGDSALYFCASSVTGQGLGGTIYFGEGSWLTVV.

The rearrangement links TRBV6-5 to TRBJ1-5; D is unclear. V was shortened by 4 bases and J by 3 bases, with 13 bases between the two germline ends. There are 15 residues in the CDR3. Germline CDR1 and CDR2: MNHEY and SVGAGI. Here the CDR3 reads CASSLGIVNNQPQHF. The CDR3 DNA reads TGTGCCAGCAGTTTGGGTATTGTAAACAATCAGCCCCAGCATTTT.